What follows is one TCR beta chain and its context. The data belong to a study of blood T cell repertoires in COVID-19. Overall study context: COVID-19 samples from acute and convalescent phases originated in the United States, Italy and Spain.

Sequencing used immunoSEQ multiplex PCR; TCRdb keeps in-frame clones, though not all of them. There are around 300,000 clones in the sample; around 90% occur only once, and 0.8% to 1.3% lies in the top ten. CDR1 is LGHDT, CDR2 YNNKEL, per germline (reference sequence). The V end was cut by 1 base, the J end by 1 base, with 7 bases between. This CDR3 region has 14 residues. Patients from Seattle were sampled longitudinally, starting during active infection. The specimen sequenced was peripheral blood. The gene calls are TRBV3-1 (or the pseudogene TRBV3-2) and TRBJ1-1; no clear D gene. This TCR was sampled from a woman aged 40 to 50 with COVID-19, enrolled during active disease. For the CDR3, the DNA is TGTGCCAGCAGCCAAGTGGTCGGGAACACTGAAGCTTTCTTT. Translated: CASSQVVGNTEAFF.